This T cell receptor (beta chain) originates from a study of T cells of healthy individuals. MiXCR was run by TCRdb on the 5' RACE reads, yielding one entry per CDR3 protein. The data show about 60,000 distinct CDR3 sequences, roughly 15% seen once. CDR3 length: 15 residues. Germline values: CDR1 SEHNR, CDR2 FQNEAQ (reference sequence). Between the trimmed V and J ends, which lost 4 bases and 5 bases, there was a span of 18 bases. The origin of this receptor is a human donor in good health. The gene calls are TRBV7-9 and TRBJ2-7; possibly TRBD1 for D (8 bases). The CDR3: CASSSGGGQANEQYF. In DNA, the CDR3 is TGTGCCAGCAGCTCAGGGGGGGGACAGGCCAACGAGCAGTACTTC.